The rows below give T cell receptor beta chains drawn from one sample of a study of T cells in Graves' hyperthyroidism and ophthalmopathy. TCRdb fed the multiplex PCR reads into MiXCR, producing one record per CDR3 protein. Of about 570,000 distinct CDR3 sequences listed, about half are singletons. Material for sequencing was peripheral blood or thyroid tissue (not recorded which). These receptors all stem from an adult woman with Graves' disease, either hyperthyroidism or ophthalmopathy (not recorded which). Both conserved end residues are trimmed from each CDR3.

j_call: TRBJ2-5; cdr3_length: 11; v_call: TRBV7-2; cdr3_aa: ASSLAIAGTQY
j_call: TRBJ1-6; cdr3_length: 10; v_call: TRBV7-9; cdr3_aa: ASSLATMTLH
j_call: TRBJ2-7; cdr3_length: 10; v_call: TRBV20-1; cdr3_aa: SASSQPGEQY
j_call: TRBJ1-5; cdr3_length: 11; v_call: TRBV7-8; cdr3_aa: ASSRKSNQPQH
j_call: TRBJ2-2; cdr3_length: 11; v_call: TRBV2; cdr3_aa: ASSGQSGGELF
j_call: TRBJ2-5; cdr3_length: 12; v_call: TRBV7-2; cdr3_aa: ASSLGMAQETQY
j_call: TRBJ2-5; cdr3_length: 12; v_call: TRBV5-1; cdr3_aa: ASSLTGPQETQY
j_call: TRBJ1-1; cdr3_length: 12; v_call: TRBV28; cdr3_aa: ASSPPQPNTEAF
j_call: TRBJ2-7; cdr3_length: 11; v_call: TRBV24-1; cdr3_aa: ATARQGRDEQY
j_call: TRBJ1-5; cdr3_length: 15; v_call: TRBV6-5; cdr3_aa: ASSPDSGAGGLQPQH
j_call: TRBJ2-7; cdr3_length: 13; v_call: TRBV2; cdr3_aa: ASRLDRQSSYEQY
j_call: TRBJ1-5; cdr3_length: 13; v_call: TRBV5-1; cdr3_aa: ASSLLPGSNQPQH
j_call: TRBJ1-1; cdr3_length: 13; v_call: TRBV19; cdr3_aa: ASSTLWGRSTEAF
j_call: TRBJ1-6; cdr3_length: 12; v_call: TRBV20-1; cdr3_aa: SAREEDYNSPLH
j_call: TRBJ2-7; cdr3_length: 10; v_call: TRBV2; cdr3_aa: ASKATGFEQY
j_call: TRBJ1-1; cdr3_length: 12; v_call: TRBV7-2; cdr3_aa: ASSLQRAGTEAF
j_call: TRBJ2-7; cdr3_length: 12; v_call: TRBV10-3; cdr3_aa: ALGERLGSYEQY
j_call: TRBJ1-4; cdr3_length: 10; v_call: TRBV20-1; cdr3_aa: SAKGGGEKLF
j_call: TRBJ1-1; cdr3_length: 11; v_call: TRBV7-8; cdr3_aa: ASSLGRYTEAF
j_call: TRBJ1-5; cdr3_length: 16; v_call: TRBV7-8; cdr3_aa: ASSRGQGASYGDQPQH
j_call: TRBJ2-7; cdr3_length: 14; v_call: TRBV19; cdr3_aa: ATSDRISGFSYEQY
j_call: TRBJ1-1; cdr3_length: 11; v_call: TRBV7-2; cdr3_aa: ASSKVTNTEAF